The T cell receptor beta chain described here comes from a study of shared clonotypes between healthy human individuals. Using immunoSEQ multiplex PCR, the repertoire was profiled, and TCRdb retains in-frame clones only, with some absent. The table has about 2,100,000 clones, about 93% seen once. In the naive CD8 group, cells lacked CD45RO and were positively selected for CCR7, so terminally differentiated effector memory CD45RA+ cells were left out. Germline-derived CDR1 and CDR2 are KGHSH and LQKENI. Trimming cost V 2 bases and J 3 bases, with 14 bases left between them. CDR3 size: 15 residues. Material: naive CD8+ T cells from PBMCs. This receptor was taken from a man aged 18 to 30 in good health. Some clones in this sample may be carry-over from other donors' samples. The rearrangement links TRBV18 to TRBJ2-7, with D perhaps matching TRBD2 (6 bases). The CDR3 nucleotides read TGTGCCAGCTCACCAAACCCGGACTACTACTACGAGCAGTACTTC. Translating gives CASSPNPDYYYEQYF.